These 21 T cell receptor beta chains originate from one sample sequenced in a study of tumor-infiltrating lymphocytes in localized non-small cell lung cancer. The assay was immunoSEQ multiplex PCR, and TCRdb's table has in-frame clones only and misses some. The sample yields around 18,000 clones, about 45% seen once. The sample consisted of lung tumor tissue. These receptors were collected from a human donor with non-small cell lung cancer.

This clone was counted only a few times. The chain links TRBV13 to TRBJ2-7, with D perhaps matching TRBD2 (5 bases). V lost 5 bases and J 2 bases, leaving 16 bases between the germline ends. The CDR3 extends over 15 amino acids. Germline assignment: CDR1 PRHDT and CDR2 FYEKMQ (reference sequence). The chain's CDR3 is CASSLYRDFTYEQYF. CDR3 bases: TGTGCCAGCAGCCTCTACCGGGATTTTACCTACGAGCAGTACTTC. Based on the CDR3 plus reference TRBV13 and TRBJ2-7, the full variable domain is AAGVIQSPRHLIKEKRETATLKCYPIPRHDTVYWYQQGPGQDPQFLISFYEKMQSDKGSIPDRFSAQQFSDYHSELNMSSLELGDSALYFCASSLYRDFTYEQYFGPGTRLTVT.

The chain couples TRBV6-1 to TRBJ2-7, with D tentatively TRBD1 (6 bases). CDR1 and CDR2 (germline): MNHNS, SASEGT. Trimming removed 4 bases from V and 2 bases from J, with 12 bases in between. The length of the CDR3 is 14 residues. CDR3 sequence reads: CASSVSGAPYEQYF. The CDR3 region has the DNA TGTGCCAGCAGTGTATCAGGGGCTCCCTACGAGCAGTACTTC.

The chain has TRBV30 and TRBJ1-6, with D uncertain. V was shortened by 4 bases and J by 3 bases, with 16 bases between the two germline ends. CDR1 is GTSNPN and CDR2 is SVGIG in the germline V gene (reference sequence). The CDR3 contains 16 residues. As DNA, the CDR3 is TGTGCCTGGATGGAGGGCAGGACCAGCTATAATTCACCCCTCCACTTT. Its protein product is CAWMEGRTSYNSPLHF.

The chain combines TRBV5-4 with TRBJ2-7; D is ambiguous. Germline lookup yields CDR1 SGHNT and CDR2 YYREEE (reference sequence). The CDR3 covers 13 residues. V lost 5 bases to trimming and J lost 5 bases, with 14 bases between them. The DNA of the CDR3 is TGTGCCAGCAGATTGCTACCGACAAACGAGCAGTACTTC. Translated, it gives CASRLLPTNEQYF.

The genes are TRBV6-6 and TRBJ2-7; TRBD2 is a possible D gene (6 bases). CDR1 MNHNY and CDR2 SVGAGI come from the germline V gene (reference sequence). The CDR3 consists of 11 residues. Trimming took off 11 bases at V and 4 bases at J, with 12 bases between the two ends. The CDR3 loop is CAAGRGYEQYF. The DNA for the CDR3 is TGTGCCGCAGGTCGGGGGTACGAGCAGTACTTC.

V usage is TRBV27 and J usage is TRBJ1-6; 9 bases map to TRBD1. The V segment lost 5 bases and the J segment 6 bases; nucleotides outside the gene matches: 8. This CDR3 spans 16 amino acids. The germline CDR1 and CDR2 sequences are MNHEY and SMNVEV (reference sequence). CDR3 sequence reads: CASSVLQGALNSPLHF. DNA of the CDR3: TGTGCCAGCAGTGTTTTACAGGGGGCGCTTAATTCACCCCTCCACTTT.

The V call is TRBV28, the J call TRBJ1-1; 7 bases map to TRBD1. The CDR3 loop spans 13 amino acids. Per the germline V gene, CDR1 is MDHEN and CDR2 is SYDVKM. The ends lost 6 bases at V and 3 bases at J; junction bases unmatched: 4. Here the CDR3 reads CASRKGTDTEAFF. CDR3 DNA sequence: TGTGCCAGCAGAAAAGGGACAGACACTGAAGCTTTCTTT. Looking up the rest from reference TRBV28 and TRBJ1-1 gives the full variable domain: DVKVTQSSRYLVKRTGEKVFLECVQDMDHENMFWYRQDPGLGLRLIYFSYDVKMKEKGDIPEGYSVSREKKERFSLILESASTNQTSMYLCASRKGTDTEAFFGQGTRLTVV.

This chain joins TRBV5-6 and TRBJ2-7; the D gene is possibly TRBD1 (5 bases). Trimming took 1 base from V and 2 from J, leaving 10 bases between them. Germline V CDR1 and CDR2: SGHDT, YYEEEE. The CDR3 runs to 14 residues. CDR3 DNA: TGTGCCAGCAGCTTGTTAGGGGTACCCTACGAGCAGTACTTC. Encoded protein: CASSLLGVPYEQYF.

This chain connects TRBV7-3 to TRBJ2-3; D is uncertain. CDR3 length: 11 amino acids. Germline CDR1 and CDR2: SGHTA and FQGTGA. The V gene lost 0 bases and the J gene lost 5 bases, with 0 bases spanning the gap. CDR3: CASSLTDTQYF. The CDR3 nucleotides read TGTGCCAGCAGCTTAACAGATACGCAGTATTTT. The full variable domain, its missing parts supplied by reference TRBV7-3 and TRBJ2-3, is GAGVSQTPSNKVTEKGKYVELRCDPISGHTALYWYRQSLGQGPEFLIYFQGTGAADDSGLPNDRFFAVRPEGSVSTLKIQRTERGDSAVYLCASSLTDTQYFGPGTRLTVL.

The rearrangement links TRBV29-1 to TRBJ1-1; possible D gene TRBD1, 6 bases. The germline gives CDR1 SQVTM, CDR2 ANQGSEA. With 6 bases removed from V and 5 bases from J, the gap between germline ends came to 16 bases. The CDR3 length is 13 residues. CDR3 coding DNA: TGCAGCGTCGCAGGGGACCGAGGAACTGAAGCTTTCTTT. Its protein is CSVAGDRGTEAFF.

The chain is built from TRBV11-1 and TRBJ2-5; D is possibly TRBD1 (5 bases). V was trimmed by 7 bases and J by 4 bases, leaving 16 bases between them. This CDR3 has 14 amino acids. In germline, CDR1 is SGHAT, CDR2 FQDESV (reference sequence). CDR3 coding DNA: TGTGCCAGCACTTTAGGGGCCACCGTAGAGACCCAGTACTTC. As protein: CASTLGATVETQYF.

This clone was seen more than once but under ten times. This chain joins TRBV4-1 and TRBJ1-6, with 9 bases fitting TRBD1. The CDR3 consists of 14 residues. J gave up 9 bases and V 1 base, and 1 base lay outside the gene matches. Germline V lookup: CDR1 MGHRA, CDR2 YSYEKL. CDR3 coding DNA: TGCGCCAGCAGCCAAGGGACAGGGGTTTCACCCCTCCACTTT. This sequence encodes CASSQGTGVSPLHF.

V is TRBV6-6 and J is TRBJ2-5, with D perhaps matching TRBD1 (6 bases). Germline assignment: CDR1 MNHNY and CDR2 SVGAGI (reference sequence). The CDR3 has 13 residues. Trimming pared 11 bases from V and 2 bases from J, leaving 15 bases between. CDR3 sequence reads: CAFGQGSQETQYF. The CDR3 DNA reads TGTGCCTTCGGCCAGGGGTCTCAAGAGACCCAGTACTTC.

The chain combines TRBV11-2 with TRBJ2-1; TRBD2 matches at 13 bases. The length of the CDR3 is 17 residues. V was pared by 5 bases and J by 6 bases, with 10 bases of the junction left unmatched. Germline loops: CDR1 SGHAT, CDR2 FQNNGV. The DNA for the CDR3 is TGTGCCAGCAGCCCGCCACTAGCGGGGGGGCAATTCAATGAGCAGTTCTTC. Its protein product is CASSPPLAGGQFNEQFF.

In this sample, this clone turned up a few times. In nucleotides, the CDR3 is TGTGCCAGCAGATGGGGGACTAACACCGGGGAGCTGTTTTTT. It codes for CASRWGTNTGELFF. The chain carries TRBV6-5 and TRBJ2-2, with TRBD2 as a possible D gene (6 bases). Trimming left V 6 bases short and J 2 bases short, with 10 bases between. CDR1 and CDR2 (germline): MNHEY, SVGAGI. This CDR3 spans 14 amino acids.

In its sample, this clone was seen a few times. The V and J genes are TRBV27 and TRBJ2-7; 9 bases are a match to TRBD2. The V segment lost 3 bases and the J segment 1 base; nucleotides outside the gene matches: 4. The CDR3 spans 15 residues. Germline CDR1 is MNHEY and CDR2 is SMNVEV (reference sequence). In nucleotides, the CDR3 is TGTGCCAGCAGTTTGGGTAGCGGGGGATCCTACGAGCAGTACTTC. Translated: CASSLGSGGSYEQYF.

V is TRBV7-2 and J is TRBJ1-1, with 7 bases aligning to TRBD1. J lost 3 bases, V lost 5 bases, and 9 bases had no gene match. There are 15 residues in the CDR3. Germline CDR1 reads SGHTA; CDR2 reads FQGNSA. CDR3 sequence (DNA): TGTGCCAGCAGCCAGCCAAGGGGGCGGTACACTGAAGCTTTCTTT. Its translation: CASSQPRGRYTEAFF.

The CDR3 DNA reads as TGTGCCAGCAGTTACGAAGGTCTATCGAGCCCCACCTTC. Translation gives CASSYEGLSSPTF. The chain uses TRBV6-5 and TRBJ1-2; no clear D. This CDR3 spans 13 amino acids. The V gene lost 2 bases and the J gene lost 13 bases, with 17 bases spanning the gap. Germline CDR1 reads MNHEY; CDR2 reads SVGAGI.

This clone was observed once. The chain combines TRBV2 with TRBJ1-2; tentative D call: TRBD1 (5 bases). The CDR3 has 15 residues. Germline lookup yields CDR1 SNHLY and CDR2 FYNNEI. The ends were cut back, 4 bases at V and 6 bases at J, with 18 bases in the middle. CDR3 sequence: CASSVLSGQGNGYTF. The CDR3 nucleotides are TGTGCCAGCAGTGTTTTAAGCGGGCAGGGCAATGGCTACACCTTC.

This clone was detected ten times or more. The rearrangement links TRBV27 to TRBJ1-5; the D gene is possibly TRBD1 (6 bases). CDR1 and CDR2 (germline): MNHEY, SMNVEV (reference sequence). The CDR3 sequence is 14 residues long. Trimming removed 2 bases at V and 6 bases at J, with 11 bases between. Written as DNA, the CDR3 is TGTGCCAGCAGTTTAGGACAGTACGGTCAGCCCCAGCATTTT. This translates into CASSLGQYGQPQHF.

By share, this clone ranks as medium-sized (0.01 to 0.1%). The chain is built from TRBV6-1 and TRBJ2-7; 8 bases align to TRBD1. This CDR3 contains 13 residues. The germline V gene has CDR1 MNHNS and CDR2 SASEGT. Trimming at V came to 10 bases and at J to 6 bases, leaving 11 bases not matched to a gene. CDR3 protein: CATVGQVSFEQYF. DNA for the CDR3: TGTGCCACCGTGGGACAGGTGTCGTTCGAGCAGTACTTC.